The 21 T cell receptor beta chains reported below all come from one sample, sequenced in a study of untreated major depressive disorder. Study-level points and caveats: CD4+ T cells from depressed patients used TRBV05-01 (Vbeta 5.1) more often than controls.

TCRdb's copy holds only in-frame clones and misses some; the assay was immunoSEQ multiplex PCR. The table shows about 25,000 clones, with roughly nine tenths occurring only once. No antigen has been assigned to these receptors. Sequenced input: CD4+ T cells from PBMCs. Every receptor here comes from a woman aged 30 to 39 with major depressive disorder.

The V call is TRBV11-1, the J call TRBJ1-2; the match to TRBD1 covers 11 bases. The germline gives CDR1 SGHAT, CDR2 FQDESV (reference sequence). The ends lost 5 bases at V and 6 bases at J; junction bases unmatched: 5. The CDR3 runs 14 residues. CDR3 protein: CASSPGTGGHGYTF. As DNA, the CDR3 is TGTGCCAGCAGCCCCGGGACAGGGGGACATGGCTACACCTTC.

J is TRBJ2-3 and V is TRBV5-1; TRBD2 matches at 8 bases. CDR1 SGHRS and CDR2 YFSETQ come from the germline V gene. V lost 4 bases to trimming and J lost 6 bases; unmatched junction nucleotides: 1. This CDR3 is 12 amino acids long. Here the CDR3 reads CASSRTSDTQYF. The CDR3 DNA sequence: TGCGCCAGCAGCCGGACTAGCGATACGCAGTATTTT.

The rearrangement joins TRBV7-8 to TRBJ2-5; TRBD2 agrees at 7 bases. The CDR3 totals 14 residues. Trimming removed 1 base from V and 4 bases from J; junction bases left unmatched: 3. Germline V CDR1 and CDR2: SGHVS, FQNEAQ. CDR3 sequence: CASSLGTSTETQYF. The CDR3 nucleotides read TGTGCCAGCAGCTTAGGGACTAGTACAGAGACCCAGTACTTC. Full variable domain (outside the CDR3, taken from reference TRBV7-8 and TRBJ2-5): GAGVSQSPRYKVAKRGQDVALRCDPISGHVSLFWYQQALGQGPEFLTYFQNEAQLDKSGLPSDRFFAERPEGSVSTLKIQRTQQEDSAVYLCASSLGTSTETQYFGPGTRLLVL.

The chain uses TRBV5-4 and TRBJ2-7, with D perhaps matching TRBD1 (6 bases). Trimming removed 3 bases at V and 1 base at J, with 11 bases between. This CDR3 has 14 residues. CDR1 and CDR2 from the germline V gene are SGHNT and YYREEE (reference sequence). The CDR3 reads CASSSKQGSYEQYF. In DNA form, the CDR3 reads TGTGCCAGCAGCTCGAAACAGGGTTCCTACGAGCAGTACTTC.

This clone was picked up one time. J is TRBJ1-4 and V is TRBV15; D gene ambiguous. V gave up 0 bases and J gave up 8 bases, with 7 bases separating them. Germline loops: CDR1 LNHNV, CDR2 YYDKDF (reference sequence). This CDR3 is built from 13 residues. CDR3 sequence (DNA): TGTGCCACCAGCAGAGATCTAGAGGAAAAACTGTTTTTT. Protein: CATSRDLEEKLFF.

The genes are TRBV7-2 and TRBJ2-5, with unresolved D. The V end was cut by 5 bases, the J end by 5 bases, with 9 bases between. CDR1 and CDR2 from the germline V gene are SGHTA and FQGNSA. The length of the CDR3 is 12 residues. The CDR3 coding sequence is TGTGCCAGCAGCCAAATCTGGGAGACCCAGTACTTC. It translates to CASSQIWETQYF. Filled out from reference TRBV7-2 and TRBJ2-5, the complete variable domain reads GAGVSQSPSNKVTEKGKDVELRCDPISGHTALYWYRQSLGQGLEFLIYFQGNSAPDKSGLPSDRFSAERTGGSVSTLTIQRTQQEDSAVYLCASSQIWETQYFGPGTRLLVL.

This chain uses TRBV4-3 with TRBJ2-2; D is possibly TRBD1 or TRBD2 (5 bases each). Trimming shortened V by 0 bases and J by 7 bases, and 12 bases separated the two germline ends. Germline lookup yields CDR1 LGHNA and CDR2 YSLEER. The CDR3 totals 15 residues. The CDR3 reads CASSQDRDVLGELFF. The CDR3 nucleotides read TGCGCCAGCAGCCAAGACCGGGACGTACTCGGGGAGCTGTTTTTT.

J is TRBJ1-1 and V is TRBV9, with unresolved D. Germline V CDR1 and CDR2: SGDLS, YYNGEE. The CDR3 is 15 amino acids. V was shortened by 1 base and J by 0 bases, with 10 bases between the two germline ends. CDR3 protein: CASSVLGNLNTEAFF. CDR3 nucleotides: TGTGCCAGCAGCGTATTAGGCAACCTGAACACTGAAGCTTTCTTT.

This chain uses TRBV15 with TRBJ1-4; 7 nucleotides match TRBD1. This CDR3 spans 15 amino acids. The V segment lost 1 base and the J segment 6 bases; nucleotides outside the gene matches: 5. CDR1 is LNHNV and CDR2 is YYDKDF in the germline V gene (reference sequence). CDR3 residues: CATSRGQGVDEKLFF. The CDR3 DNA reads as TGTGCCACCAGCAGAGGCCAGGGGGTGGATGAAAAACTGTTTTTT.

This clone was detected only a few times. The CDR3 DNA reads as TGCAGCGGAGGGTTTACTACTGAAGCTTTCTTT. The encoded protein is CSGGFTTEAFF. This chain joins TRBV29-1 and TRBJ1-1; D is unclear. The germline V and J ends were trimmed by 7 bases and 5 bases, with 11 bases remaining between them. Germline loops: CDR1 SQVTM, CDR2 ANQGSEA. The CDR3 consists of 11 residues.

The chain couples TRBV5-5 to TRBJ1-5; 7 nucleotides line up with TRBD1. The germline V gene has CDR1 SGHKS and CDR2 YYEKEE (reference sequence). CDR3 size: 16 residues. Trimming cost V 0 bases and J 7 bases; bases outside gene matches: 10. The CDR3 reads CASSLAGFRGEQPQHF. The CDR3 nucleotides read TGTGCCAGCAGCTTGGCCGGTTTCAGGGGGGAACAGCCCCAGCATTTT.

This clone has just a few counts. V is TRBV18 and J is TRBJ1-1; 8 positions match TRBD1. CDR1 and CDR2 (germline): KGHSH, LQKENI. The J segment lost 0 bases and the V segment lost 5 bases, leaving 5 bases of the junction unmatched. CDR3 length: 15 residues. The CDR3 spells CASSSRQGLNTEAFF. The DNA for the CDR3 is TGTGCCAGCTCATCCCGACAGGGGTTGAACACTGAAGCTTTCTTT.

This chain joins TRBV29-1 and TRBJ1-2; maybe TRBD1 (5 bases). The germline V gene encodes CDR1 SQVTM and CDR2 ANQGSEA. The CDR3 contains 15 residues. Trimming cost V 6 bases and J 2 bases, with 19 bases left between them. CDR3 sequence: CSVPAGKAANYGYTF. CDR3 in DNA: TGCAGCGTCCCGGCAGGGAAGGCGGCGAACTATGGCTACACCTTC.

This clone is medium-sized. This chain links TRBV29-1 with TRBJ1-2; D possibly corresponds to TRBD1 (6 bases). V gave up 5 bases and J gave up 4 bases, with 8 bases separating them. CDR3 length: 11 residues. Germline CDR1 is SQVTM and CDR2 is ANQGSEA. The CDR3 bases are TGCAGCGTTAAAGGGGGCTATGGCTACACCTTC. This translates into CSVKGGYGYTF. Drawing the rest from reference TRBV29-1 and TRBJ1-2, the complete variable domain is SAVISQKPSRDICQRGTSLTIQCQVDSQVTMMFWYRQQPGQSLTLIATANQGSEATYESGFVIDKFPISRPNLTFSTLTVSNMSPEDSSIYLCSVKGGYGYTFGSGTRLTVV.

V and J are TRBV7-6 and TRBJ2-1, with 11 positions matching TRBD2. Germline-derived CDR1 and CDR2 are SGHVS and FNYEAQ. The V segment lost 3 bases and the J segment 0 bases; nucleotides outside the gene matches: 4. This CDR3 has 17 residues. CDR3 amino acids: CASSLIAGGFSYNEQFF. The CDR3 DNA reads as TGTGCCAGCAGCTTGATAGCGGGAGGGTTCTCCTACAATGAGCAGTTCTTC. The whole variable domain, filled in from reference TRBV7-6 and TRBJ2-1, reads GAGVSQSPRYKVTKRGQDVALRCDPISGHVSLYWYRQALGQGPEFLTYFNYEAQQDKSGLPNDRFSAERPEGSISTLTIQRTEQRDSAMYRCASSLIAGGFSYNEQFFGPGTRLTVL.

This chain uses TRBV25-1 with TRBJ2-1; D uncertain. Germline lookup yields CDR1 MGHDK and CDR2 SYGVNS. Trimming removed 3 bases at V and 3 bases at J, with 0 bases between. This CDR3 is 11 amino acids long. CDR3 protein: CASSDYNEQFF. The CDR3 DNA reads TGTGCCAGCAGTGACTACAATGAGCAGTTCTTC.

The chain uses TRBV7-9 and TRBJ2-7, with D perhaps matching TRBD1 (6 bases). The CDR3 covers 13 residues. V lost 0 bases and J lost 5, with 8 bases in between. Germline loops: CDR1 SEHNR, CDR2 FQNEAQ (reference sequence). CDR3 in DNA: TGTGCCAGCAGCTTAGCAGGGGGAAACGAGCAGTACTTC. This sequence encodes CASSLAGGNEQYF. The full variable domain, rest sourced from reference TRBV7-9 and TRBJ2-7, is DTGVSQNPRHKITKRGQNVTFRCDPISEHNRLYWYRQTLGQGPEFLTYFQNEAQLEKSRLLSDRFSAERPKGSFSTLEIQRTEQGDSAMYLCASSLAGGNEQYFGPGTRLTVT.

The rearrangement uses TRBV27 and TRBJ2-5; the match to TRBD1 covers 9 bases. J gave up 6 bases and V 4 bases, and 3 bases lay outside the gene matches. CDR1 and CDR2 from the germline V gene are MNHEY and SMNVEV (reference sequence). The CDR3 runs to 13 residues. CDR3 amino acids: CASSSQGAKTQYF. In nucleotides, the CDR3 is TGTGCCAGCAGTTCACAGGGGGCAAAGACCCAGTACTTC.

This clone was seen only a few times. J is TRBJ2-1 and V is TRBV2; D may be TRBD1 (6 bases). V was trimmed by 8 bases and J by 2 bases, leaving 13 bases between them. This CDR3 has 14 residues. Germline V gives CDR1 SNHLY, CDR2 FYNNEI. CDR3 sequence: CASRQGITYNEQFF. In DNA, the CDR3 is TGTGCCAGCCGGCAGGGGATTACCTACAATGAGCAGTTCTTC.

This sequence joins TRBV12-5 and TRBJ2-1; no reliable D call. This CDR3 contains 14 residues. Germline-derived CDR1 and CDR2 are LGHNT and FRNRAP. Between the trimmed V and J ends, which lost 6 bases and 5 bases, there was a span of 14 bases. In DNA, the CDR3 is TGTGCTAGTGGGGCCGTAAGGTGGGACAATGAGCAGTTCTTC. Its translation: CASGAVRWDNEQFF. Full variable domain (missing parts from reference TRBV12-5 and TRBJ2-1): DARVTQTPRHKVTEMGQEVTMRCQPILGHNTVFWYRQTMMQGLELLAYFRNRAPLDDSGMPKDRFSAEMPDATLATLKIQPSEPRDSAVYFCASGAVRWDNEQFFGPGTRLTVL.

The chain couples TRBV18 to TRBJ1-1; D is ambiguous. The CDR3 consists of 14 residues. Germline V gene data show CDR1 as KGHSH and CDR2 as LQKENI. V was shortened by 2 bases and J by 4 bases, with 11 bases between the two germline ends. The CDR3: CASSPSRDGTEAFF. For the CDR3, the DNA is TGTGCCAGCTCACCATCGAGGGATGGCACTGAAGCTTTCTTT.